Shown below are 9 T cell receptor beta chains from a single sample sequenced in a study of cytomegalovirus exposure and HLA in healthy donors. With 60 Vbeta and 13 Jbeta primers, the PCR was carried out. The protocol was immunoSEQ multiplex PCR, while the TCRdb copy is restricted to in-frame clones and leaves out a portion. The sample records approximately 110,000 clones, roughly 80% being singletons. Sequences were obtained from PBMCs. The source is a young woman in good health and CMV-seropositive.

This chain connects TRBV15 to TRBJ1-3; D is possibly TRBD1 (5 bases). There are 17 residues in the CDR3. The V end was cut by 0 bases, the J end by 2 bases, with 14 bases between. CDR1 and CDR2 (germline): LNHNV, YYDKDF (reference sequence). The CDR3 sequence is CATSRDLLGEAGNTIYF. The DNA for the CDR3 is TGTGCCACCAGCAGAGATTTATTAGGGGAAGCTGGAAACACCATATATTTT.

V is TRBV18 and J is TRBJ1-6; D call uncertain. Trimming took off 4 bases at V and 8 bases at J, with 18 bases between the two ends. Per the germline V gene, CDR1 is KGHSH and CDR2 is LQKENI. The CDR3 consists of 16 residues. Here the CDR3 reads CASSQNPASRDSPLHF. In nucleotides, the CDR3 is TGTGCCAGCTCACAGAACCCCGCTAGTCGGGATTCACCCCTCCACTTT.

The V gene is TRBV5-6, the J gene TRBJ1-2; no firm D call. Germline values: CDR1 SGHDT, CDR2 YYEEEE. The CDR3 is 12 amino acids. V lost 1 base to trimming and J lost 5 bases, with 6 bases between them. The CDR3 region is CASSLFEYGYTF. The CDR3 nucleotides are TGTGCCAGCAGCTTGTTCGAGTATGGCTACACCTTC.

This chain uses TRBV9 with TRBJ2-3; 9 bases are a match to TRBD2. Trimming at V came to 3 bases and at J to 2 bases, leaving 7 bases not matched to a gene. The germline V gene encodes CDR1 SGDLS and CDR2 YYNGEE. The CDR3 covers 16 residues. CDR3 sequence reads: CASSALAGAVTDTQYF. The CDR3 bases are TGTGCCAGCAGCGCTTTAGCGGGAGCTGTCACAGATACGCAGTATTTT.

This chain links TRBV6-6 with TRBJ1-1; 7 bases map to TRBD1. This CDR3 region has 15 residues. Germline CDR1 and CDR2: MNHNY and SVGAGI (reference sequence). With V trimmed by 0 bases and J by 8 bases, 9 bases remained unmatched. The chain's CDR3 is CASSYSTGDLKEAFF. The CDR3 coding sequence is TGTGCCAGCAGTTACTCCACAGGGGACCTCAAGGAAGCTTTCTTT.

The chain has TRBV5-1 and TRBJ2-2; TRBD1 might be the D (5 bases). Trimming shortened V by 4 bases and J by 7 bases, and 20 bases separated the two germline ends. The CDR3 extends over 16 amino acids. Germline CDR1 and CDR2: SGHRS and YFSETQ. DNA of the CDR3: TGCGCCAGCAGCCACAAACCAGGGTTCTTGGGCGGGGAGCTGTTTTTT. Protein sequence: CASSHKPGFLGGELFF.

The V call is TRBV2, the J call TRBJ2-3, with a weak D call TRBD1 (5 bases). V dropped 7 bases and J dropped 6 bases, with 23 bases sitting between them. This CDR3 comprises 16 residues. Germline CDR1 SNHLY, CDR2 FYNNEI. For the CDR3, the DNA is TGTGCCAGCAAACCCGTCGTACAGGCCGTTCGTGATACGCAGTATTTT. Residues: CASKPVVQAVRDTQYF.

The chain combines TRBV14 with TRBJ2-2; perhaps TRBD2 as D (5 bases). Trimming stripped 2 bases from V and 1 base from J, with 20 bases between. Germline V gives CDR1 SGHDN, CDR2 FVKESK. The CDR3 has 19 residues. The CDR3 DNA reads TGTGCCAGCAGCCAACCGACCGCTCGTGGGAGTGGGAACACCGGGGAGCTGTTTTTT. Protein sequence: CASSQPTARGSGNTGELFF.

The V and J genes are TRBV6-5 and TRBJ2-2; 11 bases line up with TRBD2. Trimming removed 0 bases from V and 7 bases from J; junction bases left unmatched: 4. The CDR3 length is 16 residues. Germline CDR1 MNHEY, CDR2 SVGAGI. DNA of the CDR3: TGTGCCAGCAGTTACTCAACTAGCGGGAGTGGCGGGGAGCTGTTTTTT. Protein product: CASSYSTSGSGGELFF.